These 27 T cell receptor beta chains were sequenced from one sample in a study of shared clonotypes between healthy human individuals. Assay: immunoSEQ multiplex PCR; the TCRdb copy retains only in-frame clones and omits some. The sample has 2 million to 3 million clones, roughly 93% seen once; the top ten hold about 0.39%. The sequencing sample was made of naive CD4+ T cells from PBMCs. Sample subset: CD45RA+ positively selected. These receptors originate from a man in his late teens or twenties in good health. Some clones in this sample may be carry-over from other donors' samples.

The rearrangement joins TRBV9 to TRBJ2-2; D possibly corresponds to TRBD2 (6 bases). Trimming took 0 bases from V and 0 from J, leaving 9 bases between them. CDR1 is SGDLS, CDR2 YYNGEE, per germline. The CDR3 is made up of 16 amino acids. CDR3 sequence: CASSVAGAPNTGELFF. The CDR3 DNA follows: TGTGCCAGCAGCGTAGCGGGAGCCCCGAACACCGGGGAGCTGTTTTTT.

The chain links TRBV7-9 to TRBJ1-1, with 9 bases aligning to TRBD1. The CDR3 runs to 15 residues. With V trimmed by 5 bases and J by 6 bases, 10 bases remained unmatched. In germline, CDR1 is SEHNR, CDR2 FQNEAQ (reference sequence). The CDR3 DNA is TGTGCCAGCAGCGCGCAGCCGGGACAGGGTGCTGAAGCTTTCTTT. This translates into CASSAQPGQGAEAFF.

As to this clone: Other DNA sequences in the same sample also yield this CDR3. V usage is TRBV5-1 and J usage is TRBJ2-5; TRBD2 agrees at 13 bases. Per germline, CDR1 SGHRS and CDR2 YFSETQ. The CDR3 covers 14 residues. Trimming at V came to 7 bases and at J to 2 bases, leaving 2 bases not matched to a gene. The DNA for the CDR3 is TGCGCCAGCGGGGGACTAGCGGGGCAAGAGACCCAGTACTTC. Its protein product is CASGGLAGQETQYF.

The genes are TRBV27 and TRBJ1-1, with TRBD1 matching 8 bases. CDR1 and CDR2 from the germline V gene are MNHEY and SMNVEV (reference sequence). The CDR3 is 18 amino acids. The trim removed 5 bases at V and 5 bases at J, leaving 19 bases unmatched. The CDR3 nucleotides are TGTGCCAGCAGTACGCTAGCGACAGGGGAGGTTTGGTTTACTGAAGCTTTCTTT. Translated, it gives CASSTLATGEVWFTEAFF.

The V call is TRBV5-5, the J call TRBJ1-3; D is undetermined. Germline lookup yields CDR1 SGHKS and CDR2 YYEKEE (reference sequence). V gave up 4 bases and J gave up 3 bases, with 8 bases separating them. This CDR3 spans 13 amino acids. The CDR3 region has the DNA TGTGCCAGCAGCCAAGGTTTTGGAAACACCATATATTTT. Amino acid sequence: CASSQGFGNTIYF.

V gene TRBV4-1 combines with J gene TRBJ2-1, with D perhaps TRBD1 (6 bases). V was clipped by 0 bases and J by 2 bases, with 11 bases between them. CDR3 length: 16 amino acids. Germline loops: CDR1 MGHRA, CDR2 YSYEKL. The CDR3 DNA is TGCGCCAGCAGCCAAGATAACAGGGCAACCTACAATGAGCAGTTCTTC. Protein product: CASSQDNRATYNEQFF.

This clone was recorded once. A read error may account for a junction end that differs from germline. The sample carries other DNA sequences with the same CDR3. The chain combines TRBV18 with TRBJ2-3; 9 nucleotides align to TRBD1. In germline, CDR1 is KGHSH, CDR2 LQKENI. This CDR3 region has 15 residues. CDR3 residues: CASSPQGARTDTQYF. The CDR3 DNA is TGTGCCAGCTCCCCACAGGGGGCGCGGACAGATACGCAGTATTTT.

The rearrangement joins TRBV27 to TRBJ1-5; D gene ambiguous. The germline V and J ends were trimmed by 6 bases and 12 bases, with 9 bases remaining between them. CDR1 is MNHEY, CDR2 SMNVEV, per germline (reference sequence). This CDR3 is 10 amino acids long. The CDR3 is CASRKPFQHF. CDR3 bases: TGTGCCAGCAGGAAGCCTTTCCAGCATTTT.

The rearrangement links TRBV5-6 to TRBJ1-2; a weak D match, TRBD1 (6 bases). Germline assignment: CDR1 SGHDT and CDR2 YYEEEE. Trimming removed 0 bases from V and 4 bases from J, with 13 bases in between. This CDR3 contains 15 residues. The CDR3 DNA reads as TGTGCCAGCAGCTTGGCTCGCAGGGGTACCTATGGCTACACCTTC. It specifies CASSLARRGTYGYTF.

This clone was picked up one time. This chain joins TRBV28 and TRBJ2-3, with 10 nucleotides matching TRBD1. The CDR3 covers 13 residues. Germline V gene lookup returns CDR1 MDHEN and CDR2 SYDVKM. The CDR3 sequence is CAAAGTGADTQYF. CDR3 bases: TGTGCAGCTGCCGGGACAGGGGCCGATACGCAGTATTTT.

V usage is TRBV28 and J usage is TRBJ2-5; TRBD1 matches at 7 bases. CDR3 length equals 14 residues. CDR1 and CDR2 (germline): MDHEN, SYDVKM. With 4 bases clipped from V and 1 base from J, the junction kept 3 bases outside the gene matches. CDR3 loop: CASSSGTVQETQYF. As DNA, the CDR3 is TGTGCCAGCAGTTCCGGGACAGTCCAAGAGACCCAGTACTTC.

The CDR3 nucleotides are TGTGCCAGCAGTAACTTCAGGCTAGCGGGAGGGCTTTACAATGAGCAGTTCTTC. Translated, it gives CASSNFRLAGGLYNEQFF. This chain links TRBV7-9 with TRBJ2-1, with 12 bases that match TRBD2. The germline V gene encodes CDR1 SEHNR and CDR2 FQNEAQ (reference sequence). J gave up 4 bases and V 6 bases, and 13 bases lay outside the gene matches. This CDR3 contains 18 residues.

The chain has TRBV5-1 and TRBJ2-6; no clear D. Germline assignment: CDR1 SGHRS and CDR2 YFSETQ. Trimming cost V 3 bases and J 4 bases, with 8 bases left between them. The CDR3 runs 14 residues. The CDR3 nucleotides read TGCGCCAGCAGCTCCAACCCGGGGGCCAACGTCCTGACTTTC. Its translation: CASSSNPGANVLTF.

The rearrangement joins TRBV4-3 to TRBJ2-1, with D perhaps matching TRBD2 (6 bases). This CDR3 spans 16 amino acids. Trimming shortened V by 3 bases and J by 0 bases, and 12 bases separated the two germline ends. The germline gives CDR1 LGHNA, CDR2 YSLEER. The CDR3 sequence: CASSQRAGSSYNEQFF. In DNA, the CDR3 is TGCGCCAGCAGCCAGAGAGCCGGGAGCTCCTACAATGAGCAGTTCTTC.

The chain joins TRBV7-6 to TRBJ2-7; D perhaps matches TRBD2 (6 bases). Trimming shortened V by 0 bases and J by 7 bases, and 16 bases separated the two germline ends. There are 15 residues in the CDR3. The germline gives CDR1 SGHVS, CDR2 FNYEAQ. The CDR3 loop is CASSLAGGRGREQYF. Written as DNA, the CDR3 is TGTGCCAGCAGCTTAGCGGGAGGCCGAGGGAGGGAGCAGTACTTC.

This clone was observed a single time. Given a much more abundant clone one base away, this may be a read error. The rearrangement links TRBV7-2 to TRBJ2-5, with no clear D. This CDR3 has 11 amino acids. The germline V gene has CDR1 SGHTA and CDR2 FQGNSA. V shed 5 bases and J shed 3 bases, with 4 bases lying between them. The CDR3 protein is CASSEEETQYF. The CDR3 nucleotides are TGTGCCAGCAGCGAAGAAGAGACCCAGTACTTC. Complete variable domain (other parts from reference TRBV7-2 and TRBJ2-5): GAGVSQSPSNKVTEKGKDVELRCDPISGHTALYWYRQSLGQGLEFLIYFQGNSAPDKSGLPSDRFSAERTGGSVSTLTIQRTQQEDSAVYLCASSEEETQYFGPGTRLLVL.

The chain has TRBV27 and TRBJ2-1, with 10 bases lining up with TRBD2. The germline gives CDR1 MNHEY, CDR2 SMNVEV (reference sequence). This CDR3 has 20 amino acids. Trimming took 5 bases from V and 0 from J; bases not matched to a gene: 16. The chain's CDR3 is CASSRPFRLAGVGSYNEQFF. In nucleotides, the CDR3 is TGTGCCAGCAGTCGCCCGTTTAGGCTAGCGGGAGTCGGCTCCTACAATGAGCAGTTCTTC.

This clone was detected only once. The CDR3 bases are TGCGCCAGCAGCGCCGCCGGGAACAGCGGGAGCGAGCAGTACTTC. It encodes CASSAAGNSGSEQYF. The chain couples TRBV5-1 to TRBJ2-7; TRBD2 agrees at 8 bases. With V trimmed by 4 bases and J by 6 bases, 12 bases remained unmatched. The germline V gene encodes CDR1 SGHRS and CDR2 YFSETQ. There are 15 residues in the CDR3.

The chain employs TRBV7-9 and TRBJ2-3, with D uncertain. This CDR3 is built from 12 residues. From germline, CDR1 is SEHNR and CDR2 FQNEAQ (reference sequence). The ends were cut back, 5 bases at V and 5 bases at J, with 8 bases in the middle. CDR3 sequence: CASSPWGDTQYF. CDR3 DNA: TGTGCCAGCAGCCCCTGGGGAGATACGCAGTATTTT.

This clone came up once. The rearrangement links TRBV4-1 to TRBJ1-2; 7 positions match TRBD1. V trimming: 3 bases; J trimming: 4 bases; junction bases outside the gene matches: 2. CDR1 MGHRA and CDR2 YSYEKL come from the germline V gene. The CDR3 runs to 13 residues. CDR3 region: CASSHRGAYGYTF. CDR3 bases: TGCGCCAGCAGCCACAGGGGGGCCTATGGCTACACCTTC.

The rearrangement joins TRBV7-9 to TRBJ2-1, with TRBD2 as a possible D gene (7 bases). This CDR3 has 15 residues. In germline, CDR1 is SEHNR, CDR2 FQNEAQ (reference sequence). The V gene lost 4 bases and the J gene lost 6 bases, with 16 bases spanning the gap. CDR3 residues: CASSSAGGPANEQFF. The CDR3 DNA reads TGTGCCAGCAGCTCAGCCGGGGGGCCGGCCAATGAGCAGTTCTTC.

This rearrangement joins TRBV7-3 to TRBJ2-1; no definite D call. CDR1 is SGHTA, CDR2 FQGTGA, per germline. V was pared by 4 bases and J by 5 bases, with 15 bases between. The CDR3 runs 15 residues. The CDR3 reads CASSYRTPRDNEQFF. Written as DNA, the CDR3 is TGTGCCAGCAGCTATAGAACCCCCCGGGACAATGAGCAGTTCTTC.

The chain couples TRBV6-5 to TRBJ1-4; D call uncertain. V was trimmed by 6 bases and J by 3 bases, leaving 14 bases between them. CDR3 length: 15 residues. The germline V gene encodes CDR1 MNHEY and CDR2 SVGAGI. The CDR3 DNA sequence: TGTGCCAGCAGCCGACTCGACAAGGCTAATGAAAAACTGTTTTTT. Protein product: CASSRLDKANEKLFF.

The chain links TRBV28 to TRBJ2-6; tentatively, D is TRBD1 (6 bases). Germline-derived CDR1 and CDR2 are MDHEN and SYDVKM. CDR3 length: 17 amino acids. The ends were cut back, 5 bases at V and 0 bases at J, with 14 bases in the middle. The DNA for the CDR3 is TGTGCCAGCAGTCCAACGACAGGAAGCTCTGGGGCCAACGTCCTGACTTTC. Translated, it gives CASSPTTGSSGANVLTF.

V gene TRBV28 combines with J gene TRBJ1-5; D is possibly TRBD1 (5 bases). CDR3 length: 14 residues. V lost 4 bases to trimming and J lost 2 bases, with 9 bases between them. Germline V gives CDR1 MDHEN, CDR2 SYDVKM. CDR3 region: CASSSGGRNQPQHF. Written as DNA, the CDR3 is TGTGCCAGCAGTTCCGGGGGACGCAATCAGCCCCAGCATTTT.

V and J are TRBV19 and TRBJ1-5, with a tentative D call TRBD1 (6 bases). This CDR3 is built from 14 residues. V was cut by 5 bases and J by 7 bases, with 15 bases left in between. Per germline, CDR1 LNHDA and CDR2 SQIVND (reference sequence). This CDR3 is CASSLSGGLQPQHF. As DNA, the CDR3 is TGTGCCAGTAGTCTGAGCGGGGGGCTGCAGCCCCAGCATTTT. Full variable domain (rest looked up from reference TRBV19 and TRBJ1-5): DGGITQSPKYLFRKEGQNVTLSCEQNLNHDAMYWYRQDPGQGLRLIYYSQIVNDFQKGDIAEGYSVSREKKESFPLTVTSAQKNPTAFYLCASSLSGGLQPQHFGDGTRLSIL.

The J gene is TRBJ1-5, the V gene TRBV5-1; D uncertain. The CDR3 has 14 residues. V lost 0 bases and J 7 bases, leaving 11 bases between the germline ends. The germline V gene has CDR1 SGHRS and CDR2 YFSETQ. The CDR3 DNA is TGCGCCAGCAGCTTGGCCGTGGGAGGGCAGCCCCAGCATTTT. Translation: CASSLAVGGQPQHF.